Following are 29 T cell receptor beta chains from one sample sequenced in a study of control samples from healthy donors and cancer patients. The protocol was immunoSEQ multiplex PCR, while the TCRdb copy is restricted to in-frame clones and leaves out a portion. The sample lists roughly 30,000 clones, about 85% seen once, with approximately 4% in the top ten. The sample consisted of formalin-fixed, paraffin-embedded tissue. The receptors were gathered from a female donor with melanoma.

This chain uses TRBV6-2 or TRBV6-3 with TRBJ2-5; 7 positions agree with TRBD2. The J call may not be correct, given that the DNA end is closer to TRBJ2-7. The germline V gene has CDR1 MNHEY and CDR2 SVGEGT. This CDR3 is built from 15 residues. The CDR3 loop is CASSYSPAGFYEQYF. The DNA of the CDR3 is TGTGCCAGCAGTTACTCTCCAGCGGGATTCTACGAGCAGTACTTC.

The chain is built from TRBV5-1 and TRBJ2-2; 7 bases are a match to TRBD1. The V gene's germline CDR1 is SGHRS and CDR2 YFSETQ. J lost 7 bases, V lost 0 bases, and 6 bases had no gene match. There are 15 residues in the CDR3. The CDR3 region is CASSLEGGDGGELFF. The CDR3 DNA sequence: TGCGCCAGCAGCTTGGAAGGGGGCGACGGCGGGGAGCTGTTTTTT.

This clone was seen a few times. The chain uses TRBV4-1 and TRBJ2-3; TRBD1 agrees at 8 bases. The CDR3 runs to 14 residues. The germline V gene has CDR1 MGHRA and CDR2 YSYEKL. V was clipped by 4 bases and J by 1 base; unmatched bases: 1. CDR3 region: CASSPGQGTDTQYF. The CDR3 coding sequence is TGCGCCAGCAGCCCGGGACAGGGCACAGATACGCAGTATTTT.

The genes are TRBV7-9 and TRBJ1-1, with D tentatively TRBD1 (5 bases). The CDR3 spans 15 residues. Germline V gene data show CDR1 as SEHNR and CDR2 as FQNEAQ (reference sequence). Trimming removed 1 base at V and 5 bases at J, with 14 bases between. CDR3 sequence: CASSLGPGRGTEAFF. The CDR3 region has the DNA TGTGCCAGCAGCTTAGGTCCGGGGCGGGGTACTGAAGCTTTCTTT.

The chain has TRBV5-1 and TRBJ1-1; 9 nucleotides agree with TRBD1. Germline CDR1 SGHRS, CDR2 YFSETQ. Trimming took 4 bases from V and 4 from J; bases not matched to a gene: 8. CDR3 length: 15 amino acids. This CDR3 reads CASSPRTGVSTEAFF. The DNA of the CDR3 is TGCGCCAGCAGCCCAAGGACAGGGGTGAGCACTGAAGCTTTCTTT.

This rearrangement joins TRBV6-5 to TRBJ2-2; TRBD2 matches at 7 bases. The J segment lost 5 bases and the V segment lost 7 bases, leaving 7 bases of the junction unmatched. CDR1 MNHEY and CDR2 SVGAGI come from the germline V gene. The CDR3 is 14 residues long. CDR3 nucleotide sequence: TGTGCCAGCACCCCAGGGAGGGTGACCGGGGAGCTGTTTTTT. Protein: CASTPGRVTGELFF.

The rearrangement joins TRBV11-3 to TRBJ2-2, with a tentative D call TRBD1 (6 bases). The V end lost 3 bases, the J end lost 5 bases, and 16 bases lay between the germline ends. The CDR3 runs to 16 residues. CDR1 is SGHNT and CDR2 is YENEEA in the germline V gene. In DNA, the CDR3 is TGTGCCAGCAGCTTCGGCAGAGGGGGACATACCGGGGAGCTGTTTTTT. This gives the protein CASSFGRGGHTGELFF. The whole variable domain, filled in from reference TRBV11-3 and TRBJ2-2, reads EAGVVQSPRYKIIEKKQPVAFWCNPISGHNTLYWYLQNLGQGPELLIRYENEEAVDDSQLPKDRFSAERLKGVDSTLKIQPAELGDSAVYLCASSFGRGGHTGELFFGEGSRLTVL.

The rearrangement uses TRBV30 and TRBJ2-1, with TRBD2 identical over 8 bases. The CDR3 contains 15 residues. CDR1 and CDR2 (germline): GTSNPN, SVGIG (reference sequence). The V gene end was trimmed by 4 bases and the J gene end by 3 bases; junction bases not matched to a gene: 8. CDR3: CAWIGAGVSYNEQFF. In DNA, the CDR3 is TGTGCCTGGATAGGAGCGGGAGTAAGCTACAATGAGCAGTTCTTC. Combining the CDR3 with reference TRBV30 and TRBJ2-1 gives the whole variable domain SQTIHQWPATLVQPVGSPLSLECTVEGTSNPNLYWYRQAAGRGLQLLFYSVGIGQISSEVPQNLSASRPQDRQFILSSKKLLLSDSGFYLCAWIGAGVSYNEQFFGPGTRLTVL.

The V call is TRBV19, the J call TRBJ1-1; TRBD1 aligns across 7 bases. Germline trimming cut 3 bases from V and 0 bases from J; bases unmatched to any gene: 7. The germline V gene encodes CDR1 LNHDA and CDR2 SQIVND (reference sequence). The CDR3 length is 16 residues. CDR3 coding DNA: TGTGCCAGTAGTATCTCAGGGGGGCTTTTGAACACTGAAGCTTTCTTT. This sequence encodes CASSISGGLLNTEAFF.

CDR3 in DNA: TGTGCCAGTTACAGGGGGCATGGCTACACCTTC. The encoded protein is CASYRGHGYTF. The J gene is TRBJ1-2, the V gene TRBV12-3 or TRBV12-4; 9 nucleotides align to TRBD1. V gave up 9 bases and J gave up 6 bases; unmatched junction bases: 2. This CDR3 is 11 amino acids long.

The V call is TRBV13, the J call TRBJ2-1; 11 nucleotides agree with TRBD2. The CDR3 has 17 residues. V dropped 4 bases and J dropped 3; count of bases not matched to a gene: 8. Germline V gives CDR1 PRHDT, CDR2 FYEKMQ (reference sequence). The CDR3 nucleotides are TGTGCCAGCAGCTCTCCTGCGGGACTAGCGGTCTACAATGAGCAGTTCTTC. Residues: CASSSPAGLAVYNEQFF.

V is TRBV2 and J is TRBJ2-3; the D gene is possibly TRBD2 (6 bases). CDR1 is SNHLY, CDR2 FYNNEI, per germline. V was trimmed by 9 bases and J by 0 bases, leaving 13 bases between them. The CDR3 runs 14 residues. The CDR3 loop is CASPPGASTDTQYF. In DNA form, the CDR3 reads TGTGCCAGTCCGCCGGGAGCTAGCACAGATACGCAGTATTTT.

The V gene is TRBV18, the J gene TRBJ1-5, with D hard to call. CDR1 KGHSH and CDR2 LQKENI come from the germline V gene. CDR3 length: 14 amino acids. V was cut by 3 bases and J by 5 bases, with 11 bases left in between. Here the CDR3 DNA reads TGTGCCAGCTCACCCAGCTGGGGAGATCAGCCCCAGCATTTT. Its translation is CASSPSWGDQPQHF. Combining the CDR3 with reference TRBV18 and TRBJ1-5 gives the whole variable domain NAGVMQNPRHLVRRRGQEARLRCSPMKGHSHVYWYRQLPEEGLKFMVYLQKENIIDESGMPKERFSAEFPKEGPSILRIQQVVRGDSAAYFCASSPSWGDQPQHFGDGTRLSIL.

This sequence joins TRBV27 and TRBJ2-7, with 10 bases lining up with TRBD2. Germline lookup yields CDR1 MNHEY and CDR2 SMNVEV (reference sequence). This CDR3 contains 14 residues. V was pared by 6 bases and J by 6 bases, with 8 bases of the junction left unmatched. The CDR3 spells CASRPLAGVGEQYF. The CDR3 nucleotides read TGTGCCAGCAGACCCCTAGCGGGAGTCGGCGAGCAGTACTTC.

On this clone: At the DNA level, this CDR3 is encoded by other sequences in the same sample as well. The rearrangement links TRBV7-9 to TRBJ2-5, with unresolved D. CDR3 size: 14 residues. V lost 0 bases and J lost 2, with 7 bases in between. Germline values: CDR1 SEHNR, CDR2 FQNEAQ (reference sequence). The CDR3 sequence is CASSLARVQETQYF. CDR3 DNA sequence: TGTGCCAGCAGCTTAGCTCGGGTACAAGAGACCCAGTACTTC.

The chain is built from TRBV7-3 and TRBJ2-5; D is uncertain. Germline CDR1 SGHTA, CDR2 FQGTGA. V lost 4 bases and J lost 1, with 7 bases in between. This CDR3 contains 13 residues. CDR3 sequence: CASSSLPQETQYF. DNA for the CDR3: TGTGCCAGCAGCTCCTTACCCCAAGAGACCCAGTACTTC.

In its sample, this clone was seen once. The chain carries TRBV4-3 and TRBJ2-3; D uncertain. V lost 0 bases and J 6 bases, leaving 10 bases between the germline ends. In germline, CDR1 is LGHNA, CDR2 YSLEER. The CDR3 has 14 amino acids. The CDR3 is CASSQEGTGDTQYF. As DNA, the CDR3 is TGCGCCAGCAGCCAAGAAGGCACCGGGGATACGCAGTATTTT.

This clone was counted only a few times. The J gene is TRBJ2-6, the V gene TRBV19; D call uncertain. The germline gives CDR1 LNHDA, CDR2 SQIVND (reference sequence). V was trimmed by 5 bases and J by 0 bases, leaving 14 bases between them. The CDR3 is made up of 17 amino acids. Here the CDR3 reads CASSERTRGSGANVLTF. The CDR3 DNA reads as TGTGCCAGTAGTGAAAGAACTCGTGGCTCTGGGGCCAACGTCCTGACTTTC.

The chain recombines TRBV25-1 with TRBJ1-2, with 8 bases fitting TRBD1. Germline CDR1 is MGHDK and CDR2 is SYGVNS. The CDR3 extends over 12 amino acids. V was pared by 7 bases and J by 7 bases, with 5 bases of the junction left unmatched. Here the CDR3 DNA reads TGTGCCAGCAAAGGACAGGGAGGTGGCTACACCTTC. Translating gives CASKGQGGGYTF.

The DNA for the CDR3 is TGTGCCAGCACTAAGGGGGGGCGCGGGGCCAACGTCCTGACTTTC. Translating it yields CASTKGGRGANVLTF. This chain connects TRBV2 to TRBJ2-6; D perhaps matches TRBD2 (7 bases). CDR1 is SNHLY, CDR2 FYNNEI, per germline. The CDR3 extends over 15 amino acids. Trimming took off 7 bases at V and 4 bases at J, with 14 bases between the two ends.

This rearrangement joins TRBV24-1 to TRBJ2-7; D gene ambiguous. Trimming pared 0 bases from V and 5 bases from J, leaving 19 bases between. The CDR3 totals 17 residues. The germline V gene has CDR1 KGHDR and CDR2 SFDVKD. The CDR3 reads CATSDLFPQPPDHEQYF. The CDR3 nucleotides are TGTGCCACCAGTGATTTGTTTCCCCAGCCCCCGGACCACGAGCAGTACTTC.

This chain joins TRBV18 and TRBJ1-5, with 7 bases lining up with TRBD1. The junction had 3 bases not matched to a gene; V was cut back by 3 bases and J by 4 bases. CDR3 length equals 14 residues. CDR1 and CDR2 (germline): KGHSH, LQKENI. The CDR3 here is CASSPSTGNQPQHF. The CDR3 nucleotides read TGTGCCAGCTCACCCTCGACAGGGAATCAGCCCCAGCATTTT. The whole variable domain, filled in from reference TRBV18 and TRBJ1-5, reads NAGVMQNPRHLVRRRGQEARLRCSPMKGHSHVYWYRQLPEEGLKFMVYLQKENIIDESGMPKERFSAEFPKEGPSILRIQQVVRGDSAAYFCASSPSTGNQPQHFGDGTRLSIL.

The V and J genes are TRBV6-5 and TRBJ2-5, with 8 bases matching TRBD1. V lost 6 bases, J lost 2 bases, and 5 bases stayed unmatched. Germline-derived CDR1 and CDR2 are MNHEY and SVGAGI. The CDR3 covers 14 residues. CDR3 in DNA: TGTGCCAGCAGGGCAGGGGGCAAACAAGAGACCCAGTACTTC. Encoded protein: CASRAGGKQETQYF.

The chain carries TRBV5-1 and TRBJ2-3; maybe TRBD1 (7 bases). This CDR3 is built from 19 residues. Germline V gene lookup returns CDR1 SGHRS and CDR2 YFSETQ. V was trimmed by 1 base and J by 2 bases, leaving 23 bases between them. The CDR3 nucleotides read TGCGCCAGCAGCTTGCGCGGGACAGACTCGGGGAGGCTCACAGATACGCAGTATTTT. This encodes CASSLRGTDSGRLTDTQYF.

This clone has only one observation. V gene TRBV4-3 combines with J gene TRBJ2-2; 8 positions agree with TRBD1. The length of the CDR3 is 16 residues. Germline loops: CDR1 LGHNA, CDR2 YSLEER. The V segment lost 5 bases and the J segment 6 bases; nucleotides outside the gene matches: 11. CDR3 residues: CASSYYRGSVAGELFF. Written as DNA, the CDR3 is TGCGCCAGCAGCTATTACAGGGGGTCCGTCGCCGGGGAGCTGTTTTTT.

The rearrangement links TRBV7-9 to TRBJ1-4; D gene uncertain. Germline CDR1 SEHNR, CDR2 FQNEAQ (reference sequence). The V and J ends lost 4 bases and 5 bases respectively, with 5 bases between them. This CDR3 has 12 amino acids. This CDR3 is CASSWVNEKLFF. The CDR3 bases are TGTGCCAGCAGCTGGGTGAATGAAAAACTGTTTTTT.

This clone was seen a single time. The J gene is TRBJ1-2, the V gene TRBV27, with a possible D match to TRBD1 (6 bases). Trimming shortened V by 2 bases and J by 4 bases, and 14 bases separated the two germline ends. CDR3 length: 15 residues. CDR1 is MNHEY and CDR2 is SMNVEV in the germline V gene (reference sequence). CDR3 sequence (DNA): TGTGCCAGCAGTTTAGGTTCGGGACATAGCTATGGCTACACCTTC. It encodes CASSLGSGHSYGYTF.

V is TRBV18 and J is TRBJ2-1, with D possibly matching TRBD2 (6 bases). The CDR3 loop spans 15 amino acids. V gave up 3 bases and J gave up 6 bases, with 15 bases separating them. The germline V gene has CDR1 KGHSH and CDR2 LQKENI. DNA for the CDR3: TGTGCCAGCTCACCTGGGACTCAATACCCCAATGAGCAGTTCTTC. Amino acids: CASSPGTQYPNEQFF.

The chain uses TRBV29-1 and TRBJ1-1, with D perhaps TRBD1 (5 bases). The V and J ends lost 7 bases and 9 bases respectively, with 15 bases between them. This CDR3 contains 11 residues. From germline, CDR1 is SQVTM and CDR2 ANQGSEA. The CDR3 nucleotides read TGCAGCGCCGTAAGTCGGGGGAAAGCTTTCTTT. This encodes CSAVSRGKAFF.